The 20 T cell receptor beta chains reported below all come from one sample, sequenced in a study of blood T cells in healthy people across ages. The authors ran a second PCR of about 6 to 11 cycles using a sample-barcoded 5' primer and a J-beta primer mix. TCRdb itself ran the 5' RACE reads through MiXCR, one entry per CDR3 protein. This table has 700,000 or so distinct CDR3 sequences, 20% to 25% appearing once. Specimen: blood. Every receptor here comes from a man aged 70-80 years in good health.

Turning to this clonotype: The germline gene is not matched at one end of the junction; a read error may be the cause. The J gene is TRBJ2-3, the V gene TRBV9; no clear D. This CDR3 has 15 amino acids. Germline CDR1 and CDR2: SGDLS and YYNGEE. The CDR3, as DNA: TGTGCCGGCAGCGTAGATGTTCGGATGGCGGATACGCAGTATTTT. Protein sequence: CAGSVDVRMADTQYF.

There are a few counts of this clonotype. The chain is built from TRBV6-1 and TRBJ2-7; D is unclear. This CDR3 has 10 amino acids. The V gene's germline CDR1 is MNHNS and CDR2 SASEGT. Trimming shortened V by 8 bases and J by 6 bases, and 8 bases separated the two germline ends. In DNA form, the CDR3 reads TGTGCCAGCGGGTGGGGCGAGCAGTACTTC. It specifies CASGWGEQYF.

The chain couples TRBV7-3 to TRBJ2-1; 7 bases map to TRBD2. The CDR3 sequence is 17 residues long. Germline CDR1 SGHTA, CDR2 FQGTGA. V lost 1 base and J lost 0; bases outside the gene matches: 6. This CDR3 reads CASSLIPSGLSYNEQFF. The CDR3 DNA reads TGTGCCAGCAGCTTAATCCCTAGCGGTCTCTCCTACAATGAGCAGTTCTTC. Full variable domain (missing parts from reference TRBV7-3 and TRBJ2-1): GAGVSQTPSNKVTEKGKYVELRCDPISGHTALYWYRQSLGQGPEFLIYFQGTGAADDSGLPNDRFFAVRPEGSVSTLKIQRTERGDSAVYLCASSLIPSGLSYNEQFFGPGTRLTVL.

The V and J genes are TRBV18 and TRBJ1-3; D call uncertain. CDR3 length equals 16 residues. Germline loops: CDR1 KGHSH, CDR2 LQKENI. The V gene lost 0 bases and the J gene lost 0 bases, with 9 bases spanning the gap. As DNA, the CDR3 is TGTGCCAGCTCACCACCCCTAACGAGCTCTGGAAACACCATATATTTT. Translated: CASSPPLTSSGNTIYF.

The genes are TRBV20-1 and TRBJ1-6, with TRBD1 matching over 8 bases. Germline V gives CDR1 DFQATT, CDR2 SNEGSKA (reference sequence). The ends lost 5 bases at V and 6 bases at J; junction bases unmatched: 3. The CDR3 consists of 13 residues. This chain's CDR3 is CSAGDRFNSPLHF. The CDR3 DNA reads as TGCAGTGCTGGGGACAGGTTTAATTCACCCCTCCACTTT.

Note on this clonotype: One junction end disagrees with the germline gene, perhaps due to a read error. In nucleotides, the CDR3 is TGCGCCAGCAGCTTGGTCGGACTAGCGGGACAGACCTTC. It specifies CASSLVGLAGQTF. This chain connects TRBV5-1 to TRBJ2-7; 12 nucleotides line up with TRBD2. This CDR3 has 13 amino acids. The germline V gene encodes CDR1 SGHRS and CDR2 YFSETQ. Drawing the rest from reference TRBV5-1 and TRBJ2-7, the complete variable domain is KAGVTQTPRYLIKTRGQQVTLSCSPISGHRSVSWYQQTPGQGLQFLFEYFSETQRNKGNFPGRFSGRQFSNSRSEMNVSTLELGDSALYLCASSLVGLAGQTFGPGTRLTVT.

The chain is built from TRBV9 and TRBJ2-5; weak D call: TRBD1 (5 bases). The ends were cut back, 0 bases at V and 5 bases at J, with 17 bases in the middle. The CDR3 has 16 residues. Looked up from germline, CDR1 is SGDLS and CDR2 is YYNGEE. Written as DNA, the CDR3 is TGTGCCAGCAGCGTAGGTGACAGACTCTATGGGGAGACCCAGTACTTC. This sequence encodes CASSVGDRLYGETQYF.

This rearrangement joins TRBV20-1 to TRBJ2-1; D unclear. The DNA end is more similar to TRBJ2-5, so the J call may be wrong. Germline-derived CDR1 and CDR2 are DFQATT and SNEGSKA (reference sequence). CDR3 size: 13 residues. CDR3 DNA: TGCAGTGCTAAAGACGACCCTACTCGGACCCAGTACTTC. This codes for CSAKDDPTRTQYF.

The CDR3 spells CASSFRRASSYNEQFF. The CDR3 nucleotides are TGCGCCAGCAGCTTTAGACGGGCCAGCTCCTACAATGAGCAGTTCTTC. The chain has TRBV5-1 and TRBJ2-1; D is ambiguous. V gave up 2 bases and J gave up 0 bases, with 12 bases separating them. Germline loops: CDR1 SGHRS, CDR2 YFSETQ. The CDR3 has 16 residues.

The chain's CDR3 is CSARDRQAIYGYTF. CDR3 nucleotides: TGCAGTGCTAGAGATCGACAGGCTATCTATGGCTACACCTTC. The chain carries TRBV20-1 and TRBJ1-2, with a tentative D call TRBD1 (6 bases). The CDR3 is 14 amino acids. Trimming pared 0 bases from V and 4 bases from J, leaving 12 bases between. Germline loops: CDR1 DFQATT, CDR2 SNEGSKA (reference sequence).

CDR3 DNA: TGTGCCAGCTCACCATACGGGCTGGATCGGGACGAGCAGTACTTC. Its protein is CASSPYGLDRDEQYF. The rearrangement uses TRBV18 and TRBJ2-7; unclear D gene. Trimming took off 2 bases at V and 5 bases at J, with 16 bases between the two ends. In germline, CDR1 is KGHSH, CDR2 LQKENI. The CDR3 extends over 15 amino acids.

This clonotype has only a few counts. The V call is TRBV20-1, the J call TRBJ1-1, with D hard to call. Trimming cost V 2 bases and J 4 bases, with 11 bases left between them. CDR3 length: 13 amino acids. CDR1 is DFQATT, CDR2 SNEGSKA, per germline (reference sequence). In DNA form, the CDR3 reads TGCAGTGCTAGACCGACCCGTCCCACTGAAGCTTTCTTT. Its translation is CSARPTRPTEAFF.

V usage is TRBV19 and J usage is TRBJ2-1; TRBD1 aligns across 8 bases. V was pared by 6 bases and J by 2 bases, with 6 bases of the junction left unmatched. This CDR3 has 15 amino acids. In germline, CDR1 is LNHDA, CDR2 SQIVND (reference sequence). CDR3 amino acids: CASSVGQGAYNEQFF. DNA for the CDR3: TGTGCCAGTAGCGTTGGACAGGGAGCCTACAATGAGCAGTTCTTC.

The rearrangement uses TRBV11-2 and TRBJ2-3; TRBD2 might be the D (6 bases). The CDR3 spans 14 residues. V was clipped by 5 bases and J by 5 bases, with 14 bases between them. Germline V gene lookup returns CDR1 SGHAT and CDR2 FQNNGV. The CDR3 bases are TGTGCCAGCAGCCCAGGGACTGCAGGAGATACGCAGTATTTT. Residues: CASSPGTAGDTQYF.

The chain has TRBV11-2 and TRBJ1-4, with TRBD1 matching 8 bases. CDR1 and CDR2 (germline): SGHAT, FQNNGV. V was clipped by 5 bases and J by 6 bases; unmatched bases: 8. The CDR3 runs 15 residues. The CDR3 bases are TGTGCCAGCAGCATGCCACAGGGGGGTCATGAAAAACTGTTTTTT. This codes for CASSMPQGGHEKLFF.

The sample holds a few counts of this clonotype. V usage is TRBV29-1 and J usage is TRBJ1-2; D call uncertain. Trimming shortened V by 3 bases and J by 6 bases, and 11 bases separated the two germline ends. The CDR3 extends over 12 amino acids. Germline V gene sequence: CDR1 SQVTM, CDR2 ANQGSEA. The DNA of the CDR3 is TGCAGCGTTGAGGTCGGGAGCCATGGCTACACCTTC. It yields the protein CSVEVGSHGYTF.

This clonotype was seen a few times. The gene calls are TRBV18 and TRBJ2-2, with unresolved D. Trimming stripped 0 bases from V and 6 bases from J, with 2 bases between. The CDR3 sequence is 12 residues long. The germline V gene has CDR1 KGHSH and CDR2 LQKENI. CDR3 sequence: CASSPPAGELFF. In nucleotides, the CDR3 is TGTGCCAGCTCACCACCGGCCGGGGAGCTGTTTTTT.

This clonotype occurred a few times. V and J are TRBV5-1 and TRBJ2-5; tentative D call: TRBD1 (6 bases). The DNA end favors TRBJ2-7, so the J call may be wrong. Germline CDR1 reads SGHRS; CDR2 reads YFSETQ. The CDR3 covers 14 residues. In nucleotides, the CDR3 is TGCGCCAGCAGCTTGGTAGGGACACAATACGAGCAGTACTTC. It encodes CASSLVGTQYEQYF.

Only a few counts were recorded for this clonotype. This sequence joins TRBV5-1 and TRBJ2-1; D may be TRBD1 (6 bases). Germline values: CDR1 SGHRS, CDR2 YFSETQ. Trimming took off 3 bases at V and 5 bases at J, with 15 bases between the two ends. CDR3 length: 15 amino acids. Here the CDR3 reads CASSSQGWGDNEQFF. The CDR3 region has the DNA TGCGCCAGCAGCTCTCAGGGGTGGGGCGACAATGAGCAGTTCTTC.

This clonotype was seen a handful of times. The CDR3 region is CASSPFSGGLYNEQFF. The CDR3 DNA sequence: TGTGCCAGCAGCCCCTTTAGCGGGGGGCTCTACAATGAGCAGTTCTTC. The chain is built from TRBV3-1 and TRBJ2-1, with TRBD2 identical over 10 bases. Germline lookup yields CDR1 LGHDT and CDR2 YNNKEL (reference sequence). Trimming removed 4 bases from V and 3 bases from J; junction bases left unmatched: 6. The CDR3 runs to 16 residues.